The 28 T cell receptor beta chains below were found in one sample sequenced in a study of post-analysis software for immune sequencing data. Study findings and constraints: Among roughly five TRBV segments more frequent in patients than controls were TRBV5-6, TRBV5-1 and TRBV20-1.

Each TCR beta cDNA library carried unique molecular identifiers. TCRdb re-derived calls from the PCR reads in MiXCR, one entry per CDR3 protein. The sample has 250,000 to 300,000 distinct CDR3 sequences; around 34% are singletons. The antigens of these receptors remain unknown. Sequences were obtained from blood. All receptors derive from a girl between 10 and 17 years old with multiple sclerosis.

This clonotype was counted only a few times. CDR3 in amino acids: CASSLAGGWSGKLFF. The DNA for the CDR3 is TGCGCCAGCAGCTTGGCCGGGGGGTGGAGTGGAAAACTGTTTTTT. The chain recombines TRBV5-1 with TRBJ1-4; D might be TRBD1 (5 bases). CDR1 is SGHRS and CDR2 is YFSETQ in the germline V gene. The CDR3 sequence is 15 residues long. V lost 0 bases to trimming and J lost 10 bases, with 16 bases between them.

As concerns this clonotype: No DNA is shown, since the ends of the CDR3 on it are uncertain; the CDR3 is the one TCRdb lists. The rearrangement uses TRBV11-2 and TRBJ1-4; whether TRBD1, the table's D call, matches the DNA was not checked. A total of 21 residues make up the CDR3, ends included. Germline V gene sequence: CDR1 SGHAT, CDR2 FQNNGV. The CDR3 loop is CASSLDLQIWGQGATNEKRFF.

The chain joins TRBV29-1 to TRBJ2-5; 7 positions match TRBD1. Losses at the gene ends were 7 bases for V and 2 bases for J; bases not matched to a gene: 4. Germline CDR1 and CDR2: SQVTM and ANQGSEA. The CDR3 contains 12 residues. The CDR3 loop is CSGGQWQETQYF. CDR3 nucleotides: TGCAGCGGGGGACAGTGGCAAGAGACCCAGTACTTC.

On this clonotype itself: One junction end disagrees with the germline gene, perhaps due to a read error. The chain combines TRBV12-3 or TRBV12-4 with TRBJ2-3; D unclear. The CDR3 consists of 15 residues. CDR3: CASSGELVSADAQYF. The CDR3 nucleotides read TGTGCCAGCAGTGGCGAGTTAGTGAGCGCAGATGCGCAGTATTTT.

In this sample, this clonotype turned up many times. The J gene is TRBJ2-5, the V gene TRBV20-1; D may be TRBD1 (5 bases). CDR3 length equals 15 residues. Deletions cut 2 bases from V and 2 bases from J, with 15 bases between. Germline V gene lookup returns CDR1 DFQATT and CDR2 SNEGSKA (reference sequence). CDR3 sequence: CSARSIRQRQETQYF. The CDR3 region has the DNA TGCAGTGCTAGATCTATCCGACAGAGACAAGAGACCCAGTACTTC.

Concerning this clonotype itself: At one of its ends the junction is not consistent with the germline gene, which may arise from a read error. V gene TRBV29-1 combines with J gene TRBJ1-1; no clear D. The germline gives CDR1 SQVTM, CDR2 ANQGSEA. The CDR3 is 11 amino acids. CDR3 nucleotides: TGCAACGTTGCCCCATTCACTGAAGCTTTCTTT. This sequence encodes CNVAPFTEAFF.

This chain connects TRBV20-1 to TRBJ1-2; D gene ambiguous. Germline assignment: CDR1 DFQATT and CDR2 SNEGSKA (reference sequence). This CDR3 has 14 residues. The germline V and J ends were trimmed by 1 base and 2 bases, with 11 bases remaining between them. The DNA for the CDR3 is TGCAGTGCTAGAGCGGGGTATATAAACTATGGCTACACCTTC. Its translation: CSARAGYINYGYTF.

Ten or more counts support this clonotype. CDR3 loop: CASTGNQETQYF. The CDR3 region has the DNA TGTGCCAGTACAGGAAATCAAGAGACCCAGTACTTC. The chain links TRBV6-2 or TRBV6-3 to TRBJ2-5, with a weak D call TRBD1 (5 bases). Germline CDR1 MNHEY, CDR2 SVGEGT. This CDR3 is built from 12 residues. V lost 9 bases and J lost 2, with 10 bases in between.

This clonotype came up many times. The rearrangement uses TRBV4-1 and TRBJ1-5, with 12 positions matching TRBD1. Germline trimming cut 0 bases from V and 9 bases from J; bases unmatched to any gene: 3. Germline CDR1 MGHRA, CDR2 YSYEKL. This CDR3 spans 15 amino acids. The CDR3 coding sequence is TGCGCCAGCAGCCAAGAGGGGACAGGGGGCCGGCCCCAGCATTTT. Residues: CASSQEGTGGRPQHF.

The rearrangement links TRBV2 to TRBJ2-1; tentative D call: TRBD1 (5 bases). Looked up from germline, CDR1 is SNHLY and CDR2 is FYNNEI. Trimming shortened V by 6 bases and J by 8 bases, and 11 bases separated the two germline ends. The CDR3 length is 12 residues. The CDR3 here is CASRPQGYEQFF. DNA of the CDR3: TGTGCCAGCAGGCCCCAGGGATATGAGCAGTTCTTC.

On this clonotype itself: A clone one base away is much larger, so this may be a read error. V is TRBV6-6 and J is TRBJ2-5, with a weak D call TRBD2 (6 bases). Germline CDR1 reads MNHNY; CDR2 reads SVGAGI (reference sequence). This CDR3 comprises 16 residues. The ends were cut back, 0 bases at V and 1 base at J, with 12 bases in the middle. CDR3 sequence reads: CASSYSWEAVQETQYF. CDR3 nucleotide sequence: TGTGCCAGCAGTTACTCGTGGGAGGCGGTCCAAGAGACCCAGTACTTC.

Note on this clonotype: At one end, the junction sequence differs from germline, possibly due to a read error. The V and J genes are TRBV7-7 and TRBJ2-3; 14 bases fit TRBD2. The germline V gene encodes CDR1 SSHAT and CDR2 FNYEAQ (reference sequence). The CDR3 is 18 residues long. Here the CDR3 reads CASSLGRGLAGVTDTQYF. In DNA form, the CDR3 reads TGTGCTAGCAGCTTAGGACGGGGACTAGCGGGAGTAACAGATACGCAGTATTTT.

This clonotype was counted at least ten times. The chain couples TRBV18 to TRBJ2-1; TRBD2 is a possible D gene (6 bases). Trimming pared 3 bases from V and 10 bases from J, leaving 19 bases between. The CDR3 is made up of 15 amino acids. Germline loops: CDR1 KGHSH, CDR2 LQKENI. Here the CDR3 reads CASSPILASNAEQFF. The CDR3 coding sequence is TGTGCCAGCTCACCCATTCTAGCGAGTAACGCAGAGCAGTTCTTC.

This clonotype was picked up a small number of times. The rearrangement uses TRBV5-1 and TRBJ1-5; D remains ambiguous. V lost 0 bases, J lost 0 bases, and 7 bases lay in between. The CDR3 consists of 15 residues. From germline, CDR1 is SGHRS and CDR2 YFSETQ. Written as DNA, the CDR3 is TGCGCCAGCAGCTTGGACGACTATAGCAATCAGCCCCAGCATTTT. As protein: CASSLDDYSNQPQHF. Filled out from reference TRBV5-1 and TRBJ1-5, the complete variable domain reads KAGVTQTPRYLIKTRGQQVTLSCSPISGHRSVSWYQQTPGQGLQFLFEYFSETQRNKGNFPGRFSGRQFSNSRSEMNVSTLELGDSALYLCASSLDDYSNQPQHFGDGTRLSIL.

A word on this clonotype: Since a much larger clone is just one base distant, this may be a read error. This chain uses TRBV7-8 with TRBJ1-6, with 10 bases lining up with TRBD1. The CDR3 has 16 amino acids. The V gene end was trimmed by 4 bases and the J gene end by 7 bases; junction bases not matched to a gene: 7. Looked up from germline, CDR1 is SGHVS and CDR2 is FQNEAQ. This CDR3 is CASSSLPGQGNSPLHF. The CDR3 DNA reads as TGTGCCAGCAGCTCCCTCCCGGGACAGGGGAATTCACCCCTCCACTTT.

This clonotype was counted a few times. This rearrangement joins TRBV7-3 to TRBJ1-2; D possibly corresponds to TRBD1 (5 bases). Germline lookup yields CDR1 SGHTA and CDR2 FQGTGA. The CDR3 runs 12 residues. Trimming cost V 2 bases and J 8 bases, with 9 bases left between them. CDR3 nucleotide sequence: TGTGCCAGCAGCTTAGAAGGGGTCGGCTACACCTTC. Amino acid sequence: CASSLEGVGYTF.

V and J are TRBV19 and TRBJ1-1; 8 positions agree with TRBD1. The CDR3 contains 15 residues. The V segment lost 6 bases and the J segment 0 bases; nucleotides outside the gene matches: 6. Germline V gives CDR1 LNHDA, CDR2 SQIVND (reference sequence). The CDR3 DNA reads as TGTGCCAGTAGGAGGGACAGGCCCATGAACACTGAAGCTTTCTTT. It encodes CASRRDRPMNTEAFF. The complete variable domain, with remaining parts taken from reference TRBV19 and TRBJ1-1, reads DGGITQSPKYLFRKEGQNVTLSCEQNLNHDAMYWYRQDPGQGLRLIYYSQIVNDFQKGDIAEGYSVSREKKESFPLTVTSAQKNPTAFYLCASRRDRPMNTEAFFGQGTRLTVV.

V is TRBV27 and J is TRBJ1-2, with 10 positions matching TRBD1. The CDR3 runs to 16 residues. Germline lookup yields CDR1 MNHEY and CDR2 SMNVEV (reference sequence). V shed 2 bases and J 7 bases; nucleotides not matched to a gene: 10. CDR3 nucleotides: TGTGCCAGCAGTTTAAGGGACAGGGGAGTTCTGAGTGGCTACACCTTC. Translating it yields CASSLRDRGVLSGYTF.

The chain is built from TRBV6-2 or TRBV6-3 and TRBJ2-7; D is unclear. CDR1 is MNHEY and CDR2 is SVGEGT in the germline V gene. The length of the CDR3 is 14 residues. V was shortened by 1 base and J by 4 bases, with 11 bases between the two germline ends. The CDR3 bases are TGTGCCAGCAGTTACTTCGGAACCCCTTACGAGCAGTACTTC. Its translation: CASSYFGTPYEQYF.

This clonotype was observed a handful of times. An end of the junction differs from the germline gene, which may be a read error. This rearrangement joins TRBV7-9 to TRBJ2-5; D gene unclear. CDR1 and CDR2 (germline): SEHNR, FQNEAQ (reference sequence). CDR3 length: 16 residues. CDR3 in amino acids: CANSFWAVDPQETQYF. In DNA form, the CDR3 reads TGTGCCAACAGCTTTTGGGCGGTCGATCCCCAAGAGACCCAGTACTTC.

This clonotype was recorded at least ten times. The DNA for the CDR3 is TGCGCCAGCAGCCTTGGACAGGCCGGCTATGGCTACACCTTC. This translates into CASSLGQAGYGYTF. The chain is built from TRBV5-1 and TRBJ1-2; 7 nucleotides agree with TRBD1. The CDR3 has 14 residues. The trim removed 4 bases at V and 4 bases at J, leaving 7 bases unmatched. From germline, CDR1 is SGHRS and CDR2 YFSETQ.

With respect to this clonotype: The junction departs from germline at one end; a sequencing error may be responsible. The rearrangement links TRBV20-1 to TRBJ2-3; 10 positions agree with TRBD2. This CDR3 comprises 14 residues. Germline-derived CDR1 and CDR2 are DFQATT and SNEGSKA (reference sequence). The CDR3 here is CSARAGGHSDTQYF. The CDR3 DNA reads TGCAGTGCCAGAGCGGGGGGGCATTCAGATACGCAGTATTTT.

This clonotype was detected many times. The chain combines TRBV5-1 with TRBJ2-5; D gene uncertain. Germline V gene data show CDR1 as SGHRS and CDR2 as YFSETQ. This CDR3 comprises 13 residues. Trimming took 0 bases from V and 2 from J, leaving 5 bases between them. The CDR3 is CASSLVDQETQYF. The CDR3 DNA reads TGCGCCAGCAGCTTGGTGGATCAAGAGACCCAGTACTTC. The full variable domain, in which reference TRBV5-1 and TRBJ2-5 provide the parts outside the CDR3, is KAGVTQTPRYLIKTRGQQVTLSCSPISGHRSVSWYQQTPGQGLQFLFEYFSETQRNKGNFPGRFSGRQFSNSRSEMNVSTLELGDSALYLCASSLVDQETQYFGPGTRLLVL.

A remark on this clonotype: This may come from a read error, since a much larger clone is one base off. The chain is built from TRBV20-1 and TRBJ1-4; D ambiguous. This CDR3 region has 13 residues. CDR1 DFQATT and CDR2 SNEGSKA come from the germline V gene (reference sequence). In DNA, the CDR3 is TGCAGTGCTAGCCCCGTAGGCGACGAAAAACGGTTTTTT. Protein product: CSASPVGDEKRFF.

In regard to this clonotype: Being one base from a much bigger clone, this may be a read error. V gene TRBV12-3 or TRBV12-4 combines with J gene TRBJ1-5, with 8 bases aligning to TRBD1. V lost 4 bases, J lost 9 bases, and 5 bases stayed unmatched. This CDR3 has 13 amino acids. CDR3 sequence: CASSSGGRRPQHF. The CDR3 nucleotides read TGTGCCAGCAGTTCAGGGGGCCGTCGGCCCCAGCATTTT.

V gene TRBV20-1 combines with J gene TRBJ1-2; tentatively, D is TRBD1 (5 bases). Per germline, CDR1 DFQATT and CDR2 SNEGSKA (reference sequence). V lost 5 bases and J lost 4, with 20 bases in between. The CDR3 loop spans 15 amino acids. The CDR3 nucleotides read TGCAGTGCTGTACCTAACTCGGGGGAGTCCTATGGCTACACCTTC. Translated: CSAVPNSGESYGYTF.

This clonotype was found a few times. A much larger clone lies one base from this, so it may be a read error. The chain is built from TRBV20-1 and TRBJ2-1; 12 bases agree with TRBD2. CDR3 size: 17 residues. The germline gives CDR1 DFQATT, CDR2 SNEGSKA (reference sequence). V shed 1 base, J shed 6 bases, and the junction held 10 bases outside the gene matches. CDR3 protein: CSARGRLAGVPCNEQFF. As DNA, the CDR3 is TGCAGTGCTAGAGGGAGACTAGCGGGGGTCCCCTGCAATGAGCAGTTCTTC.

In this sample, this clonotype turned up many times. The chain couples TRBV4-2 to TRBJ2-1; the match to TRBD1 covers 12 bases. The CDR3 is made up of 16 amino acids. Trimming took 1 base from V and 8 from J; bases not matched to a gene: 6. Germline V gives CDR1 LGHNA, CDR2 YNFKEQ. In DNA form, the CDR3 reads TGTGCCAGCAGCCAAGGGGGGACAGGGGGCGAAGATGAGCAGTTCTTC. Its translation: CASSQGGTGGEDEQFF.